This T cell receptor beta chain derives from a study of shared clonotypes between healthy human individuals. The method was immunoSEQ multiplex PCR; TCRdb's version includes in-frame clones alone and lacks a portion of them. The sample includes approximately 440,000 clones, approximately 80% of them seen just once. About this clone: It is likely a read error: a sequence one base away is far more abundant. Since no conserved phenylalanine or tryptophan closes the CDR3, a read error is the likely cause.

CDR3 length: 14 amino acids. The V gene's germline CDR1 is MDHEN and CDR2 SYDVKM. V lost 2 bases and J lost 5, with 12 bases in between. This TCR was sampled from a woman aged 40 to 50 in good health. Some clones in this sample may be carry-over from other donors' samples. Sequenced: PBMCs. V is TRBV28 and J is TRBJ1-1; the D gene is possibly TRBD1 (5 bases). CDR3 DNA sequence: TGTGCCAGCAGTTTAGGGGGGTCTGAGACTGAAGCTTTCCTT. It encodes CASSLGGSETEAFL.